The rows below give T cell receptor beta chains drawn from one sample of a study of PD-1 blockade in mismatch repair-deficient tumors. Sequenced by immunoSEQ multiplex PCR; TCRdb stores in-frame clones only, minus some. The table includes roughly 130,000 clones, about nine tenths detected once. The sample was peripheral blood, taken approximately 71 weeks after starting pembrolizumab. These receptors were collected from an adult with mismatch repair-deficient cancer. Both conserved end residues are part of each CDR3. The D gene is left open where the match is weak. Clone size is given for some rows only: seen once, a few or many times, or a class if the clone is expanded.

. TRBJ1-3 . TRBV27 CASSTTGTPSGTIYF TGTGCCAGCAGCACTACCGGGACCCCTTCGGGCACCATATATTTT
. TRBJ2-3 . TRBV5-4 CASSFISDGTQYF TGTGCCAGCAGCTTTATATCGGATGGAACGCAGTATTTT
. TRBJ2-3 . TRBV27 CASSLVGVGTDTQYF TGTGCCAGCAGTTTAGTGGGGGTAGGGACAGATACGCAGTATTTT
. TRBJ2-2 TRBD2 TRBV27 CASSPGLAGVLRTGELFF TGTGCCAGCAGTCCCGGACTAGCGGGAGTTTTGCGCACCGGGGAGCTGTTTTTT
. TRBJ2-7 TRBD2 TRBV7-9 CASSFVGGYYEQYF TGTGCCAGCAGCTTTGTGGGAGGGTACTACGAGCAGTACTTC
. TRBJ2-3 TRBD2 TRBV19 CASNTWELAGGGDTQYF TGTGCCAGTAACACTTGGGAACTAGCGGGAGGGGGGGATACGCAGTATTTT
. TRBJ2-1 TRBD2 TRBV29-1 CSVEDFARTSGRSSSYNEQFF TGCAGCGTTGAAGATTTTGCGAGGACTAGCGGGAGGTCCAGCTCCTACAATGAGCAGTTCTTC
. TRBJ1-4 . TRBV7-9 CASSLQGQGTNEKLFF TGTGCCAGCAGCCTACAGGGTCAAGGAACTAATGAAAAACTGTTTTTT
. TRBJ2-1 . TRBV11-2 CASSLVYEQFF TGTGCCAGCAGCTTAGTCTATGAGCAGTTCTTC
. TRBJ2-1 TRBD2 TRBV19 CASSRSISGLALYNEQFF TGTGCCAGTAGTAGATCGATTTCGGGACTAGCGTTATACAATGAGCAGTTCTTC
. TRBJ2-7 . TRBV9 CASSVRADPLGEQYF TGTGCCAGCAGCGTACGAGCGGACCCCCTGGGCGAGCAGTACTTC
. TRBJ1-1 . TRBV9 CASSVGGYTEAFF TGTGCCAGCAGCGTAGGGGGTTACACTGAAGCTTTCTTT
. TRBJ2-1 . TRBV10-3 CAISGPKGEQFF TGTGCCATCAGTGGGCCAAAGGGGGAGCAGTTCTTC
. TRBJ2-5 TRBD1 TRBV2 CASSAKVWTGQNLGRETQYF TGTGCCAGCAGTGCCAAAGTATGGACAGGGCAAAATTTAGGGAGAGAGACCCAGTACTTC
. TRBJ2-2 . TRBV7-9 CASTSQGRNTGELFF TGTGCCAGCACCTCACAGGGAAGGAACACCGGGGAGCTGTTTTTT
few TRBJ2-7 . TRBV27 CASSRVAGEFGYEQYF TGTGCCAGCAGTCGAGTGGCCGGGGAGTTTGGCTACGAGCAGTACTTC
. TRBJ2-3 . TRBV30 CAWTWGDWSDTQYF TGTGCCTGGACGTGGGGGGACTGGTCAGATACGCAGTATTTT
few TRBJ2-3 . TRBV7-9 CASRWGLTDTQYF TGTGCCAGCAGGTGGGGACTCACAGATACGCAGTATTTT
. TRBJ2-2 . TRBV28 CASSFSGRNTGELFF TGTGCCAGCAGTTTTTCGGGGAGGAACACCGGGGAGCTGTTTTTT
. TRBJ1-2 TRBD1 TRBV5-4 CASSLSGTVSGYTF TGTGCCAGCAGTTTATCCGGGACAGTCAGTGGCTACACCTTC
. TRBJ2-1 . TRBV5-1 CASGVISSYNEQFF TGCGCCAGCGGGGTTATCAGCTCCTACAATGAGCAGTTCTTC
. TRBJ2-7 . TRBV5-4 CASSPVVSSYEQYF TGTGCCAGCAGCCCCGTTGTGAGCTCCTACGAGCAGTACTTC
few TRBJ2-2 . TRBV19 CASSLRRGVGPGELFF TGTGCCAGTAGTCTCCGTCGTGGTGTCGGCCCCGGGGAGCTGTTTTTT
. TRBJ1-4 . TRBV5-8 CASSLAPGEDEKLFF TGTGCCAGCAGCTTGGCGCCAGGGGAGGATGAAAAACTGTTTTTT
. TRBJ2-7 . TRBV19 CASRRDYRVLSYEQYF TGTGCCAGTAGGAGGGACTACAGGGTATTATCGTACGAGCAGTACTTC
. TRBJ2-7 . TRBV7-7 CASSLAADYEQYF TGTGCTAGCAGCTTAGCGGCAGACTACGAGCAGTACTTC
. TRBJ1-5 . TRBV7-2 CASRLGNQPQHF TGTGCCAGCCGGTTGGGCAATCAGCCCCAGCATTTT
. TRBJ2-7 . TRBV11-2 CASSLLRFGDYEQYF TGTGCCAGCAGCTTACTCAGGTTTGGTGATTACGAGCAGTACTTC
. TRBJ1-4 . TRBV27 CASSFAGRPEKLFF TGTGCCAGCAGTTTCGCGGGTAGGCCTGAAAAACTGTTTTTT
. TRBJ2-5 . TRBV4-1 CASSQVRTDQETQYF TGCGCCAGCAGCCAAGTAAGAACAGACCAAGAGACCCAGTACTTC
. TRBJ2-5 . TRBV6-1 CASSGRGLGETQYF TGTGCCAGCAGTGGCCGGGGCCTCGGAGAGACCCAGTACTTC
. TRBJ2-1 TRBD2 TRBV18 CASSPGRGASGKYNEQFF TGTGCCAGCTCCCCAGGGCGGGGTGCTAGCGGGAAGTACAATGAGCAGTTCTTC
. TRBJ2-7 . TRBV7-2 CASSLASQNYEQYF TGTGCCAGCAGCTTAGCAAGCCAGAACTACGAGCAGTACTTC
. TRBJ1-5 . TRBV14 CASSQEKPGLSGNQPQHF TGTGCCAGCAGCCAAGAGAAACCGGGACTCTCGGGCAATCAGCCCCAGCATTTT